The clone carrying this T cell receptor beta chain has just a few counts. As yet, its antigen is unknown. The PCR was carried out with 60 Vbeta primers and 13 Jbeta primers. The protocol was immunoSEQ multiplex PCR, while the TCRdb copy is restricted to in-frame clones and leaves out a portion. Here the sample spans some 170,000 clones, roughly 79% being singletons. The data originate from a study of cytomegalovirus exposure and HLA in healthy donors. Study conclusions and caveats: As a later analysis showed, a missense DCLRE1C variant was linked to trimming of TCR beta V- and J-genes.

CDR1 SGHVS and CDR2 FQNEAQ come from the germline V gene. This CDR3 is built from 17 residues. V lost 0 bases to trimming and J lost 9 bases; unmatched junction nucleotides: 9. This chain uses TRBV7-8 with TRBJ2-1, with 12 bases aligning to TRBD1. This TCR was recovered from a man aged 35-49 years in good health and CMV-seropositive. Source material: PBMCs. CDR3 sequence: CASSLAGTGGASGEQFF. DNA for the CDR3: TGTGCCAGCAGCTTAGCGGGGACAGGGGGCGCCTCTGGTGAGCAGTTCTTC.